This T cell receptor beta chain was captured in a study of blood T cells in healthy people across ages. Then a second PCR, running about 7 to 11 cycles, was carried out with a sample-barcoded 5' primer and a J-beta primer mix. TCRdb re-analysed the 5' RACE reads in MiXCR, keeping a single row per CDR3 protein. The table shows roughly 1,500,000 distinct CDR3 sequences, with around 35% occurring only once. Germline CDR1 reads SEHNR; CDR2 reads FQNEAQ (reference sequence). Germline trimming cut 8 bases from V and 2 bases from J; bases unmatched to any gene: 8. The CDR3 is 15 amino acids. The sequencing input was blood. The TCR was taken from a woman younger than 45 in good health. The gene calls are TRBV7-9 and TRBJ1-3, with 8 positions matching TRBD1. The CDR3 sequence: CASPGQGLAGNTIYF. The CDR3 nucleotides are TGTGCCAGCCCTGGACAGGGTCTGGCTGGAAACACCATATATTTT.